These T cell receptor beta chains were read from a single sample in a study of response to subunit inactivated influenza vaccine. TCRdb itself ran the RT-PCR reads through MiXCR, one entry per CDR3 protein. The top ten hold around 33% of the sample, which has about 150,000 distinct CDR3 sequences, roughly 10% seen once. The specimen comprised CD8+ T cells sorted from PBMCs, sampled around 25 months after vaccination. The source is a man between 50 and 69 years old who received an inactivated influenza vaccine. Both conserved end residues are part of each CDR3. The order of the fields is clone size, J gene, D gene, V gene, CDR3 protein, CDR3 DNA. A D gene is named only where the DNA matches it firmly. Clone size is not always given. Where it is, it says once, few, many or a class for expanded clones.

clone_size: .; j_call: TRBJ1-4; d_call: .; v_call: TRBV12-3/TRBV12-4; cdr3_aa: CASSPQTDPNEKLFF; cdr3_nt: TGTGCCAGCAGCCCTCAGACAGACCCTAATGAAAAACTGTTTTTT
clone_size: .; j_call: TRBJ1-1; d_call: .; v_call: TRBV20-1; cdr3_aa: CSARDSAGVITEAFF; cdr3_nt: TGCAGTGCTAGAGATAGTGCGGGGGTAATCACTGAAGCTTTCTTT
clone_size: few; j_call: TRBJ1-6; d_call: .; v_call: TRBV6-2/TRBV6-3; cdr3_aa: CASSYGPGGSPLHF; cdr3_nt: TGTGCCAGCAGTTACGGACCTGGGGGTTCACCCCTCCACTTT
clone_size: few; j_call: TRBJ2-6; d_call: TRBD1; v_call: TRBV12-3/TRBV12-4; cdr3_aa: CASSSSTGTGGTGANVLTF; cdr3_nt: TGTGCCAGCAGTTCATCAACCGGGACAGGGGGTACTGGGGCCAACGTCCTGACTTTC
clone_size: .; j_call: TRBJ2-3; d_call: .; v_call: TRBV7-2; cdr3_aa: CASSLVTHSTDTQYF; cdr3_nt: TGTGCCAGCAGCTTAGTAACACATAGCACAGATACGCAGTATTTT
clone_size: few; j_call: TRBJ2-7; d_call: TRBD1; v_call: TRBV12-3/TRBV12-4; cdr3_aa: CASSFRTGGLYEQYF; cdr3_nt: TGTGCCAGCAGTTTCCGGACAGGGGGTCTATACGAGCAGTACTTC
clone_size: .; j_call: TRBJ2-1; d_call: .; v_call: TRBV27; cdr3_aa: CASNSGVGSYNEQFF; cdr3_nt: TGTGCCAGCAATTCAGGGGTGGGCTCCTACAATGAGCAGTTCTTC
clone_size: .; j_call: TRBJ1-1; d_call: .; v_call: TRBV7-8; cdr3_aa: CASSLFAVGTEAFF; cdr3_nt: TGTGCCAGCAGCCTTTTTGCGGTAGGGACTGAAGCTTTCTTT
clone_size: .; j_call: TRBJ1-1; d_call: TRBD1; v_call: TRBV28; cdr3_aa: CASSSINRDSAGTEAFF; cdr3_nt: TGTGCCAGCAGTTCGATCAACCGGGACAGTGCCGGCACTGAAGCTTTCTTT
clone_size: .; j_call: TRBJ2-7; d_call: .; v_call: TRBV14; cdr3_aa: CASSQQGGEQYF; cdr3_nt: TGTGCCAGCAGCCAACAGGGCGGGGAGCAGTACTTC
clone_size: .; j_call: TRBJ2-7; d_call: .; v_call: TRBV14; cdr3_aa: CASSQETVGDEQYF; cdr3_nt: TGTGCCAGCAGCCAAGAGACAGTGGGGGACGAGCAGTACTTC
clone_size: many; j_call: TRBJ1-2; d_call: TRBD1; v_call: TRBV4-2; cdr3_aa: CASSPDKGAYYGYTF; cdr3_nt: TGTGCCAGCAGCCCAGATAAGGGGGCGTACTATGGCTACACCTTC
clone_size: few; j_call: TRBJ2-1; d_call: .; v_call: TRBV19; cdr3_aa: CASSQGLTNEQFF; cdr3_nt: TGTGCCAGTAGCCAGGGCCTGACCAATGAGCAGTTCTTC
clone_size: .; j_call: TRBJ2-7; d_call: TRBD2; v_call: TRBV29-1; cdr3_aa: CSVSYGLAGDYHEQYF; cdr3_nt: TGCAGCGTTTCCTATGGACTAGCGGGAGATTACCACGAGCAGTACTTC
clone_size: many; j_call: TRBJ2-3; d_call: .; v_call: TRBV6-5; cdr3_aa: CASSYSSGRSTDTQYF; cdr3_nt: TGTGCCAGCAGTTACTCGTCGGGGAGAAGCACAGATACGCAGTATTTT
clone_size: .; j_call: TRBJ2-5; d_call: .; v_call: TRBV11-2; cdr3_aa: CASSFEPQPPGGETQYF; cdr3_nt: TGTGCCAGCAGCTTTGAACCTCAGCCGCCTGGGGGGGAGACCCAGTACTTC
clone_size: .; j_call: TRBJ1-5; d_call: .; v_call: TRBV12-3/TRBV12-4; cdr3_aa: CASRPGPNQPQHF; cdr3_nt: TGTGCCAGCAGGCCGGGACCCAATCAGCCCCAGCATTTT
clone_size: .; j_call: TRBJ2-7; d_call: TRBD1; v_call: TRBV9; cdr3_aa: CASSDRPGQGASYEQYF; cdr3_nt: TGTGCCAGCAGCGACCGCCCTGGACAGGGGGCTTCCTACGAGCAGTACTTC
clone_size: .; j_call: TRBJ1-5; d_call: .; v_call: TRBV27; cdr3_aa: CASSWTGMQEPQHF; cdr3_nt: TGTGCCAGCAGTTGGACGGGTATGCAAGAGCCCCAGCATTTT
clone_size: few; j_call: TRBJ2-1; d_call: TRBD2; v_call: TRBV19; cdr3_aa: CASSPLAGVVSYNEQFF; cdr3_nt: TGTGCCAGTAGCCCACTAGCGGGAGTAGTATCCTACAATGAGCAGTTCTTC
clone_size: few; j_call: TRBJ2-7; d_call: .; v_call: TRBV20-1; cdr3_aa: CSARRQGLWYEQYF; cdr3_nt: TGCAGTGCTAGAAGGCAGGGTCTCTGGTACGAGCAGTACTTC
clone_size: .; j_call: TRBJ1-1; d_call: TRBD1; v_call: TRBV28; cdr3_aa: CATWTGMNTEAFF; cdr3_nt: TGTGCCACCTGGACAGGCATGAACACTGAAGCTTTCTTT
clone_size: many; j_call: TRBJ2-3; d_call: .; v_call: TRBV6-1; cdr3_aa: CASGGGTSTDTQYF; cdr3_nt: TGTGCCAGCGGAGGAGGTACTAGCACAGATACGCAGTATTTT
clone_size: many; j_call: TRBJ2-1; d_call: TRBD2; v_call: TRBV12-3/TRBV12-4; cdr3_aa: CASRNRAGAYNEQFF; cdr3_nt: TGTGCCAGCAGAAACCGAGCGGGGGCCTACAATGAGCAGTTCTTC
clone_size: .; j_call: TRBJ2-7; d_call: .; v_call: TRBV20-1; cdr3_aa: CSARDLTEYYEQYF; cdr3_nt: TGCAGTGCTAGAGATCTCACGGAATACTACGAGCAGTACTTC
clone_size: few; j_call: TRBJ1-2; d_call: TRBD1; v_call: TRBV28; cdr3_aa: CASSDRTGGGGYTF; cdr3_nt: TGTGCCAGCAGTGACCGGACAGGGGGCGGCGGCTACACCTTC
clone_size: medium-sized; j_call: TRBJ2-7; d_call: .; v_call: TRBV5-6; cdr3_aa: CASSLGQSYEQYF; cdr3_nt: TGTGCCAGCAGCTTGGGACAGAGCTACGAGCAGTACTTC
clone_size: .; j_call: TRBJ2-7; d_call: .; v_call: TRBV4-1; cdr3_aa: CASSRALGSYEQYF; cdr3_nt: TGCGCCAGCAGCCGGGCGCTTGGGTCCTACGAGCAGTACTTC
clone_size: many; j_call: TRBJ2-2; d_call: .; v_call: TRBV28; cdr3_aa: CASSSLERGGGELFF; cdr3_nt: TGTGCCAGCAGTTCACTGGAGAGGGGAGGTGGGGAGCTGTTTTTT